The sample holds one count of the clone carrying this T cell receptor (beta chain). Its antigen is not known. Profiling relied on immunoSEQ multiplex PCR, and the TCRdb table lists in-frame clones only, not all of them. The profile shows tens of thousands of clones, 88% of them singletons. This entry is derived from a study of T cell responses to AZD1222 COVID-19 vaccine. Overall study results and limits: At 160-218 and 743-854, vaccine-associated CD4 TCRs were dominant, and they spanned spike. Seropositivity was recorded at baseline in only a handful of AZD1222 recipients. White British people made up most donors, females outnumbered males, and clonal diversity was possibly underestimated. Regions left unmutated in variants are reportedly the target of nearly half of spike-specific TCRs.

Sample: peripheral blood, taken 28 days after the second AZD1222 dose. The receptor was isolated from an adult who received the AZD1222 COVID-19 vaccine.

The CDR3 is CASSLDPTSTDTQYF. The CDR3 coding sequence is TGTGCCAGCAGTTTGGACCCGACTAGCACAGATACGCAGTATTTT. The chain employs TRBV11-1 and TRBJ2-3; D is ambiguous. The CDR3 length is 15 residues. Germline V gene lookup returns CDR1 SGHAT and CDR2 FQDESV (reference sequence). Trimming pared 6 bases from V and 0 bases from J, leaving 13 bases between.